The T cell receptor (beta chain) under discussion was sequenced for a study of a mutant IDH1 vaccine in newly diagnosed glioma. Here immunoSEQ multiplex PCR was the method, and the copy in TCRdb shows in-frame clones only, minus some. Found here are some 33,000 clones, roughly 90% of them singletons; the top ten hold 2% to 3%. The germline V gene encodes CDR1 LNHDA and CDR2 SQIVND (reference sequence). This CDR3 contains 15 residues. V lost 6 bases, J lost 5 bases, and 11 bases stayed unmatched. As to time point: week 23, last vaccination. Vaccine doses each comprised 300 ug of mutant IDH1 20-mer peptide, with topical imiquimod. A word on this clone: Its antigen is not identified.

The sequences come from PBMCs, collected from a glioma patient whose treatment included an IDH1 peptide vaccine. The receptor comes from a man aged 40-49 years with glioma. The chain recombines TRBV19 with TRBJ2-7; 9 bases match TRBD1. The CDR3 loop reads CASSPAGQGTHEQYV. In nucleotides, the CDR3 is TGTGCCAGTAGCCCCGCGGGACAGGGCACGCACGAGCAGTACGTC.